This T cell receptor beta chain was obtained from a study of memory CD4+ T cells and cytomegalovirus serostatus. On the study more broadly: Donors were healthy Belgian adults, several CMV seropositive and 20 to 25 seronegative. Study observations and caveats: Suggested: most of the CMV-linked TCR signature lies in CD4+ memory cells.

Clones were read by immunoSEQ multiplex PCR, and TCRdb kept only the in-frame ones, dropping some. The table records about 56,000 clones, around 79% of them present only once. Single viable CD3+CD4+CD8-CD45RO+ cells were sorted as the memory CD4+ T cells. The germline gives CDR1 SGHRS, CDR2 YFSETQ. There are 13 residues in the CDR3. Deletions cut 6 bases from V and 6 bases from J, with 14 bases between. Comment on this clone: The antigen is not known.

The specimen sequenced was memory CD4+ T cells from blood. The rearrangement links TRBV5-1 to TRBJ2-3; no clear D gene. The receptor's source is an adult in good health and CMV-seropositive. The CDR3 DNA follows: TGCGCCAGCAAAACAGAGTTCCTGGATACGCAGTATTTT. This codes for CASKTEFLDTQYF.